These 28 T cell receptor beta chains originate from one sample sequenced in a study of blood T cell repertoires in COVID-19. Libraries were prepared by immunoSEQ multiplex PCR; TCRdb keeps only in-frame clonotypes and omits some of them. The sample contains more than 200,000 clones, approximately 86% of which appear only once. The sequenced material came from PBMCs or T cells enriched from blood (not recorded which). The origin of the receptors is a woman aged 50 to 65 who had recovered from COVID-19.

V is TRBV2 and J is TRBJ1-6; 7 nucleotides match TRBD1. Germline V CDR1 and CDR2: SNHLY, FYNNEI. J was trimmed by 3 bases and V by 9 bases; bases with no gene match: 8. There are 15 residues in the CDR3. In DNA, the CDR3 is TGTGCCAGGAGGAGCCGGGACAGCTATAATTCACCCCTCCACTTT. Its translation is CARRSRDSYNSPLHF. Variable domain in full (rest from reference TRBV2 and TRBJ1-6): EPEVTQTPSHQVTQMGQEVILRCVPISNHLYFYWYRQILGQKVEFLVSFYNNEISEKSEIFDDQFSVERPDGSNFTLKIRSTKLEDSAMYFCARRSRDSYNSPLHFGNGTRLTVT.

The CDR3 DNA is TGTGCCAGCAGCTTAAATCTAGTTCGGAACACTGAAGCTTTCTTT. Protein: CASSLNLVRNTEAFF. This rearrangement joins TRBV7-9 to TRBJ1-1, with D unresolved. CDR3 size: 15 residues. Germline CDR1 reads SEHNR; CDR2 reads FQNEAQ (reference sequence). Trimming removed 2 bases at V and 1 base at J, with 11 bases between.

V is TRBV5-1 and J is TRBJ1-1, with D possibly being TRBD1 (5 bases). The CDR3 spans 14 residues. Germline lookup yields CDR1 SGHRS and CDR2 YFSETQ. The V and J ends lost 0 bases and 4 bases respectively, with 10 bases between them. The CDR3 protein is CASSLEGRATEAFF. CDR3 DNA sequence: TGCGCCAGCAGCTTGGAGGGGAGGGCCACTGAAGCTTTCTTT.

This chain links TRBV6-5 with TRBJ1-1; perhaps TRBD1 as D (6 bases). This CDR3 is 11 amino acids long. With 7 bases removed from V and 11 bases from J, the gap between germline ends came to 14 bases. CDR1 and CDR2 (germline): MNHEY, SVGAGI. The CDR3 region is CASIQWGRAFF. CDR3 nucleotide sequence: TGTGCCAGCATTCAATGGGGGCGGGCTTTCTTT.

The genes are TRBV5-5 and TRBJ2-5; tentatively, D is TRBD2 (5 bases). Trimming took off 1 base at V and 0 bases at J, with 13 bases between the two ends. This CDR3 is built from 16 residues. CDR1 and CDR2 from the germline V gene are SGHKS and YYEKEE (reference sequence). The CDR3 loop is CASSLFEEVYQETQYF. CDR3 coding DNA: TGTGCCAGCAGCTTGTTCGAGGAGGTGTACCAAGAGACCCAGTACTTC.

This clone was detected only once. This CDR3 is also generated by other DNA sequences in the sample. The CDR3 DNA is TGTGCCAGCAGTTTGCTACAGGGTGAGGCTTTCTTT. It yields the protein CASSLLQGEAFF. The chain is built from TRBV28 and TRBJ1-1, with TRBD1 as a possible D gene (6 bases). Trimming pared 3 bases from V and 11 bases from J, leaving 13 bases between. CDR3 size: 12 residues. Germline-derived CDR1 and CDR2 are MDHEN and SYDVKM.

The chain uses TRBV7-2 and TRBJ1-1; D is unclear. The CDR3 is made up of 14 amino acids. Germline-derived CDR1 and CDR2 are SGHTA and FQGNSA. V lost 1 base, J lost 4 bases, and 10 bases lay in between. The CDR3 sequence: CASSLVSGGTEAFF. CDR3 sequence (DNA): TGTGCCAGCAGCTTAGTATCAGGAGGCACTGAAGCTTTCTTT. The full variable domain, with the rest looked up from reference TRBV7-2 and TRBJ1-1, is GAGVSQSPSNKVTEKGKDVELRCDPISGHTALYWYRQSLGQGLEFLIYFQGNSAPDKSGLPSDRFSAERTGGSVSTLTIQRTQQEDSAVYLCASSLVSGGTEAFFGQGTRLTVV.

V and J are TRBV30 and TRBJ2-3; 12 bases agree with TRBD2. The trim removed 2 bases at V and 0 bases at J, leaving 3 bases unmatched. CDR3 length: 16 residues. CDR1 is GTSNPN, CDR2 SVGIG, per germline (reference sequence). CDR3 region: CAWSWTSGTSTDTQYF. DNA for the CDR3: TGTGCCTGGAGTTGGACTAGCGGGACTAGCACAGATACGCAGTATTTT.

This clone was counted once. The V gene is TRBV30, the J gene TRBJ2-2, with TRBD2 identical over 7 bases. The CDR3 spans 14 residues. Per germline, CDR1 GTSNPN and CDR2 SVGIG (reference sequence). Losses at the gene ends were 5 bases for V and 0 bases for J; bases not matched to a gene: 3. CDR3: CAWGDYPNTGELFF. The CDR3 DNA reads TGTGCCTGGGGGGACTATCCGAACACCGGGGAGCTGTTTTTT.

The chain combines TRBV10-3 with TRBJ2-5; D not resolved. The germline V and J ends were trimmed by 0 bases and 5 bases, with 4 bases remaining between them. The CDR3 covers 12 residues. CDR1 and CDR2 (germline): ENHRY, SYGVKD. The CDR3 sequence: CAISESPETQYF. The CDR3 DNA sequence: TGTGCCATCAGTGAGTCCCCGGAGACCCAGTACTTC.

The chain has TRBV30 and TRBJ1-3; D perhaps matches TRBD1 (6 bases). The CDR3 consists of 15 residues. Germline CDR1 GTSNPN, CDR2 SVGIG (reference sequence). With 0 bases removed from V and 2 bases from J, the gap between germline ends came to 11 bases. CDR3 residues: CAWSVSRGPGNTIYF. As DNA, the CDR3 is TGTGCCTGGAGTGTTTCCAGGGGCCCTGGAAACACCATATATTTT.

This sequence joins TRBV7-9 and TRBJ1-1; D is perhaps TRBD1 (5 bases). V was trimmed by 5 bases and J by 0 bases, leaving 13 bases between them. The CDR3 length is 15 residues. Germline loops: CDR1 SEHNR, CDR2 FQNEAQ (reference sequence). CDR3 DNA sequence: TGTGCCAGCAGCAGAACGAGACAGATGAACACTGAAGCTTTCTTT. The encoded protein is CASSRTRQMNTEAFF.

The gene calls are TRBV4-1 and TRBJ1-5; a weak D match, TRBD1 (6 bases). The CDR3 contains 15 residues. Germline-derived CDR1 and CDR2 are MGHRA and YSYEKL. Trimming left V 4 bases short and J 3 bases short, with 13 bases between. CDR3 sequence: CASSLQGNTNQPQHF. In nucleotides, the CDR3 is TGCGCCAGCAGCCTCCAGGGGAACACCAATCAGCCCCAGCATTTT.

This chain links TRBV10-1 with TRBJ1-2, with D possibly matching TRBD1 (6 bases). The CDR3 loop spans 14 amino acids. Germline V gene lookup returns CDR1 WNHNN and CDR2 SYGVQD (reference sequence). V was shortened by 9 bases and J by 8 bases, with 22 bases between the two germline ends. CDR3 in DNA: TGCGCCAGGAGGGGGTCCGCCTTCGTTCGGGGCTACACCTTC. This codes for CARRGSAFVRGYTF.

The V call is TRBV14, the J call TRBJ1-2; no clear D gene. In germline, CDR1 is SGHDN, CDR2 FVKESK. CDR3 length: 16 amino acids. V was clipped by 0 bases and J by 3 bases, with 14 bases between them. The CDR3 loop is CASSQDSWASDYGYTF. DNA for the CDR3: TGTGCCAGCAGCCAAGATTCCTGGGCGTCTGACTATGGCTACACCTTC. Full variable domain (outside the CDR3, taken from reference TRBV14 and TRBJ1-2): EAGVTQFPSHSVIEKGQTVTLRCDPISGHDNLYWYRRVMGKEIKFLLHFVKESKQDESGMPNNRFLAERTGGTYSTLKVQPAELEDSGVYFCASSQDSWASDYGYTFGSGTRLTVV.

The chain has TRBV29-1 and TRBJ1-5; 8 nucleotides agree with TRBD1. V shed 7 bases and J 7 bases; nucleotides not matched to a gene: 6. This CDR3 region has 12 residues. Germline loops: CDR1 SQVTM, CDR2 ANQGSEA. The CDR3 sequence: CSAGQGRQPQHF. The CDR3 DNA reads TGCAGCGCAGGACAGGGAAGGCAGCCCCAGCATTTT.

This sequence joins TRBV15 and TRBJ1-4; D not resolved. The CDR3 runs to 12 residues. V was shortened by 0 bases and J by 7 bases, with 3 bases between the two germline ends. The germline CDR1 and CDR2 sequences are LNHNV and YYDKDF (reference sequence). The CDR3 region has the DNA TGTGCCACCAGCAGAGAACTTGAAAAACTGTTTTTT. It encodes CATSRELEKLFF.

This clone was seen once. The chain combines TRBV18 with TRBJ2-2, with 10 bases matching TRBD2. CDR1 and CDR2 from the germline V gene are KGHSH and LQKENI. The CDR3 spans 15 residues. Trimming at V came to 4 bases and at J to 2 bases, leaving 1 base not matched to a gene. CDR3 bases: TGTGCCAGCTCACGGACTAGCGGTAACACCGGGGAGCTGTTTTTT. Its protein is CASSRTSGNTGELFF.

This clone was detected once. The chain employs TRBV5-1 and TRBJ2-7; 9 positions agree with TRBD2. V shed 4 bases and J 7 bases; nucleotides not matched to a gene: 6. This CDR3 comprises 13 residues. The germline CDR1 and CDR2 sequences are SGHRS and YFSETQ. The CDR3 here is CASSARGGVEQYF. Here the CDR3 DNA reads TGCGCCAGCAGCGCGCGGGGGGGCGTTGAGCAGTACTTC.

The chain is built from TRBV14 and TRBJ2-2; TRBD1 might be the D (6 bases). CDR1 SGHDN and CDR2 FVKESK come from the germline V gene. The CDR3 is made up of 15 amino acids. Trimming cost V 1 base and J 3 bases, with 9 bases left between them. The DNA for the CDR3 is TGTGCCAGCAGCCAAGTACAGGGATACACCGGGGAGCTGTTTTTT. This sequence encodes CASSQVQGYTGELFF. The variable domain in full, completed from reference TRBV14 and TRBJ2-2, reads EAGVTQFPSHSVIEKGQTVTLRCDPISGHDNLYWYRRVMGKEIKFLLHFVKESKQDESGMPNNRFLAERTGGTYSTLKVQPAELEDSGVYFCASSQVQGYTGELFFGEGSRLTVL.

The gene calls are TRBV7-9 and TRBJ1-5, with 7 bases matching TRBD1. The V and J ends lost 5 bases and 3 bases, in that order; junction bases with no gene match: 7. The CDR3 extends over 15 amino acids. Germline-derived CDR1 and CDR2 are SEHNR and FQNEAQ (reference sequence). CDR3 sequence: CASSPTGQLNQPQHF. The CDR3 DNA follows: TGTGCCAGCAGCCCTACGGGACAGCTCAATCAGCCCCAGCATTTT.

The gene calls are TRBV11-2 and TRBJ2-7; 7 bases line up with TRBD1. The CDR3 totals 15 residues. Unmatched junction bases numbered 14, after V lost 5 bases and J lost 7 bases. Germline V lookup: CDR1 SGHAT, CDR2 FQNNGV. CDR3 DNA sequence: TGTGCCAGCAGCCGAGGGGTACAGGGGACGGAGGAGCAGTACTTC. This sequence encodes CASSRGVQGTEEQYF.

CDR3 sequence (DNA): TGTGCCAGCAGCGTTTTAGCGGGAGGGCCTGGGGAGACCCAGTACTTC. It specifies CASSVLAGGPGETQYF. The V gene is TRBV4-2, the J gene TRBJ2-5; 11 bases line up with TRBD2. Germline CDR1 and CDR2: LGHNA and YNFKEQ. Unmatched junction bases numbered 10, after V lost 5 bases and J lost 5 bases. The CDR3 spans 16 residues.

The CDR3 DNA reads TGTGCCAGTAGTCCGATATGGAACAGTTACTACAATGAGCAGTTCTTC. It encodes CASSPIWNSYYNEQFF. The rearrangement uses TRBV19 and TRBJ2-1; unclear D gene. V shed 5 bases and J shed 3 bases, with 17 bases lying between them. Germline CDR1 is LNHDA and CDR2 is SQIVND (reference sequence). The CDR3 is 16 amino acids. Variable domain in full (rest from reference TRBV19 and TRBJ2-1): DGGITQSPKYLFRKEGQNVTLSCEQNLNHDAMYWYRQDPGQGLRLIYYSQIVNDFQKGDIAEGYSVSREKKESFPLTVTSAQKNPTAFYLCASSPIWNSYYNEQFFGPGTRLTVL.

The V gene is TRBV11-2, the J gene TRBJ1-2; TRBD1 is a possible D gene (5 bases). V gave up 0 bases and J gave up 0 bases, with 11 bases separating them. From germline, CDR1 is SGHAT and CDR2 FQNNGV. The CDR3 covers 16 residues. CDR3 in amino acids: CASSLEGAKANYGYTF. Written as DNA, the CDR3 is TGTGCCAGCAGCTTAGAAGGGGCCAAAGCTAACTATGGCTACACCTTC.

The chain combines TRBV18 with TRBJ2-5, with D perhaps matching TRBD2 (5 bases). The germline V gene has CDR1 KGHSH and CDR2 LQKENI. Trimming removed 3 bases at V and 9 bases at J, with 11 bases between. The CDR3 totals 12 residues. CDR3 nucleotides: TGTGCCAGCTCACCGACGCTGGAGGCCCAGTACTTC. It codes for CASSPTLEAQYF. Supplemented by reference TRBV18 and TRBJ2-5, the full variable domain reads NAGVMQNPRHLVRRRGQEARLRCSPMKGHSHVYWYRQLPEEGLKFMVYLQKENIIDESGMPKERFSAEFPKEGPSILRIQQVVRGDSAAYFCASSPTLEAQYFGPGTRLLVL.

This CDR3 reads CASSERLAGGRETQYF. The CDR3 coding sequence is TGTGCCAGCAGTGAACGGCTAGCGGGAGGGCGGGAGACCCAGTACTTC. The chain has TRBV2 and TRBJ2-5, with 12 positions matching TRBD2. V lost 2 bases to trimming and J lost 5 bases; unmatched junction nucleotides: 6. CDR1 and CDR2 from the germline V gene are SNHLY and FYNNEI. The CDR3 consists of 16 residues.

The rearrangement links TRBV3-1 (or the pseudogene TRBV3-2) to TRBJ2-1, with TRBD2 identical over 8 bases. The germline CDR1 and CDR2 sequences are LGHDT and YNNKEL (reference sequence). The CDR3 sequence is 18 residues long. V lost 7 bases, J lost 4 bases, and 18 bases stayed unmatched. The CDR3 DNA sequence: TGTGCCAGCAACCCTACTAGCGGAAGTAAAAGGGGTTACAATGAGCAGTTCTTC. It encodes CASNPTSGSKRGYNEQFF.